This TCR beta chain was identified during a study of OX40 agonist ivuxolimab in advanced cancers. About the study as a whole: Ivuxolimab, which targeted the costimulatory receptor OX40 (CD134), was an agonistic, fully human IgG2 monoclonal antibody. Of the roughly 54 patients in dose escalation, about 20 had hepatocellular carcinoma, about 15 had melanoma, 9 had renal cell carcinoma and 9 had head and neck cancer. Peripheral TCRbeta sequencing aimed to test whether ivuxolimab altered TCR sequence diversity and caused clonal T-cell expansion. Intravenous ivuxolimab was administered to patients every 2 weeks at six dose levels: 0.01, 0.1, 0.3, 1.5, 3 and 10 mg/kg. Three dose-escalation patients achieved partial responses, one with hepatocellular carcinoma and two with cutaneous melanoma. The paper describes the monotherapy dose-escalation part (N of about 54 patients) of the phase I trial of ivuxolimab. Prior anti-PD-1, anti-PD-L1 or anti-CTLA-4 therapy was permitted, and checkpoint inhibitors had been received by roughly 40% of dose-escalation patients. In the dose-escalation cohort, more than 75% of patients were male, and the mean age was roughly 60 years, with a range of 23 to 79. The paper as a whole reports these results and caveats: After ivuxolimab, more expanded clones were found on average in CD8+ T cells than in CD4+ T cells. At doses of 0.1 to 3.0 mg/kg, clonal expansion of both CD4+ and CD8+ T cells in blood was seen between baseline and week 6. In partial responders in the 0.1-3.0 mg/kg groups, normalized peripheral clonal expansion was found to be among the lowest, especially among CD8+ T cells. The antigen specificity of the peripheral T cells that underwent clonal expansion was not determined. Low levels of normalized T-cell clonal expansion were also seen in some patients who did not respond.

Genomic DNA was isolated from the sorted cells so that the TCRbeta CDR3 region could be sequenced. The immunoSEQ Assay was used to sequence the TCRbeta CDR3 regions. In TCRdb, the immuneACCESS table is reduced to in-frame sequences with V and J assigned. These tables do not hold every clone; where another copy was compared, an unresolved V gene accounts for under half, and the others remain unexplained. Here the sample has 95,000 to 150,000 clones; just over 90% occur a single time. 0.15% to 0.17% of the sample rests with the top ten. Trimming takes 4 bases off V and 5 bases off J; junction bases not matched to a gene: 8. The CDR3 spans 16 residues, from the cysteine through the phenylalanine. Only the CDR3 part of the read is kept: 48 bases, read in frame from the first base. The trial excluded patients who had a history of autoimmune disease or who were on systemic immunosuppression. Peripheral blood for TCR sequencing was drawn from every dose cohort at baseline, at cycle 4 day 1 and at cycle 7 day 1. The samples were drawn from a first-in-human, open-label, multicenter phase I dose-escalation trial of ivuxolimab. Adults with locally advanced or metastatic melanoma, renal cell carcinoma, hepatocellular carcinoma or head and neck squamous cell carcinoma were enrolled in the trial. CD4+ and CD8+ T cells were sorted separately from peripheral blood before TCR sequencing.

Worth noting for this clone: This clone's antigen is unknown. No base quality information exists; no much larger clone differs at one position.

The chain couples TRBV23-1 to TRBJ2-1, with 10 bases matching TRBD2. TRBV23-1 is flagged as an ORF with uncertain function. This receptor was identified in an adult with an advanced solid tumor such as melanoma, head and neck, liver or kidney cancer. The specimen comprised CD4+ or CD8+ T cells sorted from blood, sampled in a trial of the OX40 agonist ivuxolimab. The CDR3 in this case is CASSRLGTSDDNEQFF. The sequenced DNA is TGCGCCAGCAGTCGTTTAGGGACTAGCGACGACAATGAGCAGTTCTTC.